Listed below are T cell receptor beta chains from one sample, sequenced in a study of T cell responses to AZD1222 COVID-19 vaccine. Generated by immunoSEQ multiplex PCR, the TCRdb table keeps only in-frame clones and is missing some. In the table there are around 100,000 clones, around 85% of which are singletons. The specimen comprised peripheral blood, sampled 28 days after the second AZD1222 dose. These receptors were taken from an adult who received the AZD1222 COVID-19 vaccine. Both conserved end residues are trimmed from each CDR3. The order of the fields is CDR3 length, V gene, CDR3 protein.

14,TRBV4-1,ASSPGQGAPSYEQY
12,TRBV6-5,ASIEGGANQPQH
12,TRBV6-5,ASRTATSTDTQY
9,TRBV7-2,ASKGFSPLH
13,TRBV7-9,ASSLRTGGNEKLF
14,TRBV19,ASTLEPRDSNQPQH
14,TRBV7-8,ASSLVQKASGNTIY
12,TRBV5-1,ASSTGISGNTIY
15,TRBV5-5,ASSLHHRVPYTGELF
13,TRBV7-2,ASSLVSEPPYEQY
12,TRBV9,ASNEGQPNYGYT
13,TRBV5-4,ASSSKTGAKNIQY
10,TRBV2,ASKGEGETQY
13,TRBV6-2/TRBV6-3,ASTPSGGRANEQY
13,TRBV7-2,ASSFSGGARDTQY
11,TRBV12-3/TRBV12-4,ASSLGTNYGYT
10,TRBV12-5,ASGLGLNEQF
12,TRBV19,ASSIAGTSYEQY
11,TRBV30,AWSRDSGNTIY
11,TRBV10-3,AISESEGYGYT
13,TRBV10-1,ASSVAGAGTDTQY
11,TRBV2,ASSQLQGTGYT
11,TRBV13,ASSLGGEDTQY
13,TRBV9,ASSVGTGLNTEAF
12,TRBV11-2,ASSPGQGNTEAF
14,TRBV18,ASSTIVGQGGETQY
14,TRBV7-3,ASSPNPGLRYNEQF
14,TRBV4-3,ASSQALGPAGYEQY
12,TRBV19,ASSIRQGSGGYT
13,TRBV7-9,ASSLTGVIYNEQF
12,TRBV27,ASRITGGRGGYT
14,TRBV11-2,ASSLQRRSANYGYT
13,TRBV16,ASSQTRDSNTEAF
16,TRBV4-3,ASSQDAVGAGTNNEQF
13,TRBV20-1,SASAVAGYNQPQH
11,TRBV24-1,ATSDSRSYEQY
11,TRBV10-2,ASNSGAYNEQF
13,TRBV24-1,ATSDTDRDYNEQF
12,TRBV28,ASSPLPSTGELF
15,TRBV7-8,ASSLVGRSSYNSPLH
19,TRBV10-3,AISVPPRIAGGDLSSYEQY
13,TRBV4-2,ASSLRTGTQETQY
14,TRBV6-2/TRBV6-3,ASSYFGRGNHNEQF